This TCR beta chain was captured by sequencing in a study of blood T cell repertoires in COVID-19. The repertoire was sequenced with immunoSEQ multiplex PCR; TCRdb's copy has only in-frame clones and lacks some. The sample consists of roughly 80,000 clones, under 85% of them appearing once. Sequenced input: peripheral blood. This clonotype was obtained from a human donor in a cohort sampled during active COVID-19.

The DNA of the CDR3 is TGTGCCAGCAGTCCTCAGGGGGCCGGTTATGGCTACACCTTC. Translating gives CASSPQGAGYGYTF. V and J are TRBV7-2 and TRBJ1-2; the match to TRBD1 covers 8 bases. Germline V lookup: CDR1 SGHTA, CDR2 FQGNSA. This CDR3 is built from 14 residues. V lost 6 bases to trimming and J lost 5 bases; unmatched junction nucleotides: 8.